This T cell receptor beta chain was found in a study of identical twins. TCRdb re-derived calls from the 5' RACE reads in MiXCR, one entry per CDR3 protein. The sample carries hundreds of thousands of distinct CDR3 sequences, more than 9% recorded once. These data are also associated with another study on yellow fever vaccine responses in identical twins.

Sequences were obtained from PBMCs. The source is a woman aged 18-30 years in good health.

CDR3 in amino acids: CASSLPGGTYNEQFF. CDR3 sequence (DNA): TGTGCCAGCAGTTTGCCAGGCGGGACCTACAATGAGCAGTTCTTC. The chain uses TRBV27 and TRBJ2-1, with a weak D call TRBD2 (6 bases). The V gene's germline CDR1 is MNHEY and CDR2 SMNVEV (reference sequence). V lost 3 bases and J lost 2, with 11 bases in between. The CDR3 extends over 15 amino acids.